Below are 9 T cell receptor beta chains sequenced from a single sample in a study of neurological immune-mediated disorders. TCRdb redid the calling of the 5' RACE reads with MiXCR, one entry per CDR3 protein. This table holds 70,000 or so distinct CDR3 sequences, more than 3% found once. The sequenced sample consisted of PBMCs. The source of these receptors is a woman aged 50 to 60 with multiple sclerosis.

The table lists this clonotype with many counts. The V and J genes are TRBV27 and TRBJ2-3, with unresolved D. V lost 3 bases to trimming and J lost 4 bases, with 14 bases between them. The V gene's germline CDR1 is MNHEY and CDR2 SMNVEV (reference sequence). The CDR3 covers 15 residues. CDR3 in amino acids: CASSLLGRYPDTQYF. CDR3 DNA: TGTGCCAGCAGTTTGTTAGGCCGCTACCCAGATACGCAGTATTTT.

This clonotype appeared many times. The chain joins TRBV28 to TRBJ2-3; 7 bases map to TRBD2. The CDR3 contains 14 residues. From germline, CDR1 is MDHEN and CDR2 SYDVKM. J was trimmed by 12 bases and V by 3 bases; bases with no gene match: 12. DNA for the CDR3: TGTGCCAGCAGTTTGAGTTTTCGGGGGGTGTCACAGTATTTT. Translated, it gives CASSLSFRGVSQYF.

This clonotype has a handful of counts. V is TRBV18 and J is TRBJ1-5; D is undetermined. CDR1 and CDR2 from the germline V gene are KGHSH and LQKENI. This CDR3 has 14 residues. Trimming took off 3 bases at V and 4 bases at J, with 10 bases between the two ends. The CDR3 reads CASSPLPGNQPQHF. CDR3 nucleotides: TGTGCCAGCTCACCGCTCCCGGGGAATCAGCCCCAGCATTTT.

This clonotype was recorded many times. This rearrangement joins TRBV4-1 to TRBJ1-2, with D possibly TRBD1 on 5 matching bases. CDR1 and CDR2 (germline): MGHRA, YSYEKL. Trimming removed 1 base at V and 8 bases at J, with 17 bases between. The CDR3 loop spans 15 amino acids. Here the CDR3 DNA reads TGCGCCAGCAGCCAAGGAGGAGAAGGGGTGAGGGGCTACACCTTC. It codes for CASSQGGEGVRGYTF.

This clonotype showed up many times. The rearrangement uses TRBV7-9 and TRBJ1-1; D is possibly TRBD1 (6 bases). Between the trimmed V and J ends, which lost 7 bases and 4 bases, there was a span of 16 bases. CDR1 is SEHNR, CDR2 FQNEAQ, per germline (reference sequence). The CDR3 extends over 14 amino acids. This CDR3 reads CASNLGARGTEAFF. CDR3 DNA: TGTGCCAGCAACCTGGGGGCCAGGGGCACTGAAGCTTTCTTT.

This clonotype has at least ten counts. The CDR3 loop reads CASSGRTGSHEQYF. CDR3 DNA sequence: TGCGCCAGCTCAGGAAGGACAGGAAGTCACGAGCAGTACTTC. This chain links TRBV5-1 with TRBJ2-7; 7 bases align to TRBD1. V lost 7 bases and J lost 5; bases outside the gene matches: 12. This CDR3 spans 14 amino acids. Germline V gene sequence: CDR1 SGHRS, CDR2 YFSETQ.

In its sample, this clonotype was seen many times. This chain links TRBV7-6 with TRBJ2-7; 9 nucleotides agree with TRBD2. The germline CDR1 and CDR2 sequences are SGHVS and FNYEAQ. Germline trimming cut 5 bases from V and 2 bases from J; bases unmatched to any gene: 10. The length of the CDR3 is 16 residues. The CDR3 loop reads CASSPAPRGRAYEQYF. CDR3 bases: TGTGCCAGCAGCCCAGCCCCCCGCGGGAGGGCCTACGAGCAGTACTTC.

This clonotype was detected ten times or more. The V gene is TRBV9, the J gene TRBJ2-5, with 9 bases lining up with TRBD2. The CDR3 length is 15 residues. V dropped 0 bases and J dropped 1; count of bases not matched to a gene: 1. Per the germline V gene, CDR1 is SGDLS and CDR2 is YYNGEE. CDR3 sequence: CASSVEGLAQETQYF. Here the CDR3 DNA reads TGTGCCAGCAGCGTAGAGGGACTAGCCCAAGAGACCCAGTACTTC. Combining the CDR3 with reference TRBV9 and TRBJ2-5 gives the whole variable domain DSGVTQTPKHLITATGQRVTLRCSPRSGDLSVYWYQQSLDQGLQFLIQYYNGEERAKGNILERFSAQQFPDLHSELNLSSLELGDSALYFCASSVEGLAQETQYFGPGTRLLVL.

This clonotype was observed at least ten times. The chain links TRBV7-9 to TRBJ1-1; unclear D gene. CDR3 length: 14 amino acids. Trimming left V 5 bases short and J 2 bases short, with 12 bases between. The germline gives CDR1 SEHNR, CDR2 FQNEAQ (reference sequence). DNA for the CDR3: TGTGCCAGCAGCCGTTCGGCTACTAACACTGAAGCTTTCTTT. Protein product: CASSRSATNTEAFF.